This T cell receptor beta chain is from a study of Ad26.COV2.S vaccination and SARS-CoV-2 variants. On the study more broadly: Intramuscular Ad26.COV2.S at 5x10^10 or 1x10^11 viral particles.

The sample's treatment: roughly 20 received Ad26.COV2.S at low or high dose, single or two shots; 5 received placebo; per-sample allocation not given. Samples were taken on day 63 after the first vaccine or placebo injection. Sequencing was performed with immunoSEQ multiplex PCR; in TCRdb, only in-frame clones are kept and a portion is missing. This sample has over 400,000 clones; approximately 92% occur once, and the top ten carry 1.5% to 2%. This CDR3 is built from 13 residues. Germline assignment: CDR1 GTSNPN and CDR2 SVGIG (reference sequence). Trimming left V 5 bases short and J 2 bases short, with 10 bases between.

V is TRBV30 and J is TRBJ1-3; TRBD1 might be the D (5 bases). The sample in question was peripheral blood, obtained in a trial of Ad26.COV2.S vaccine versus placebo. This receptor was obtained from a person aged 18-65 years who received the Ad26.COV2.S COVID-19 vaccine or a placebo. The CDR3 DNA follows: TGTGCCTGGGTACAGGTCCCTGGAAACACCATATATTTT. This sequence encodes CAWVQVPGNTIYF.